The subject of this entry is one T cell receptor beta chain. This entry comes from a study of blood T cell repertoires in COVID-19. Looking at the study overall: Specimens from acute and convalescent COVID-19 originated in the United States, Italy and Spain. T cells, B-cell-depleted T cells, or PBMCs supplied cDNA or gDNA.

From germline, CDR1 is SGHTA and CDR2 FQGNSA. The CDR3 length is 14 residues. After removal of 5 bases from V and 0 bases from J, the junction contained 4 bases not matched to a gene. Per the study methods: Estimated nucleated cell counts came from reference gene primer amplification. The protocol was immunoSEQ multiplex PCR, while the TCRdb copy is restricted to in-frame clones and leaves out a portion. V and J calls and clone size are copied from that table; D and trimming were computed from the DNA. Of over 120,000 clones detected, about four fifths appear once; the ten largest clones hold approximately 2.9%.

Sequenced: peripheral blood. The receptor's source is a woman older than 75 with acute or convalescent COVID-19. The rearrangement uses TRBV7-2 and TRBJ2-7; 7 nucleotides line up with TRBD2. CDR3 loop: CASSSRDYSYEQYF. CDR3 nucleotide sequence: TGTGCCAGCAGCAGCCGGGACTACTCCTACGAGCAGTACTTC.